This TCR beta chain was found in a study of control samples from healthy donors and cancer patients. Germline-derived CDR1 and CDR2 are SQVTM and ANQGSEA. V lost 4 bases and J lost 4; bases outside the gene matches: 7. The CDR3 length is 14 residues. Clones were read by immunoSEQ multiplex PCR, and TCRdb kept only the in-frame ones, dropping some. The sample includes 170,000 or so clones, approximately 94% seen only once; the top ten take approximately 1.5%. The chain joins TRBV29-1 to TRBJ2-5, with 9 positions matching TRBD2. The sample was blood. This receptor was obtained from a woman aged 18-35 years in good health. The CDR3 reads CSVVAGEGGETQYF. The CDR3 bases are TGCAGCGTTGTAGCGGGGGAGGGCGGAGAGACCCAGTACTTC. The whole variable domain, remainder taken from reference TRBV29-1 and TRBJ2-5, is SAVISQKPSRDICQRGTSLTIQCQVDSQVTMMFWYRQQPGQSLTLIATANQGSEATYESGFVIDKFPISRPNLTFSTLTVSNMSPEDSSIYLCSVVAGEGGETQYFGPGTRLLVL.